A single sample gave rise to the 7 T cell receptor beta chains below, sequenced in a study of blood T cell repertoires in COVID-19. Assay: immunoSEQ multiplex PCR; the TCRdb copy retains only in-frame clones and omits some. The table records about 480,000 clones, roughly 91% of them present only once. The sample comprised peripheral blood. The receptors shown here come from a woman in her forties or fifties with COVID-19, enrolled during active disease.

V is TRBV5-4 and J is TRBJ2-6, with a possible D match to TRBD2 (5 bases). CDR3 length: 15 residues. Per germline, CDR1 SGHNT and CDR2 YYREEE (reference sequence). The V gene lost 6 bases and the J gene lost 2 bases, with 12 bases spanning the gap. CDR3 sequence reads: CASTTDFTGANVLTF. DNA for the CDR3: TGTGCCAGCACTACGGACTTTACTGGGGCCAACGTCCTGACTTTC.

The CDR3 reads CASSQGANTEAFF. CDR3 bases: TGTGCCAGCAGCCAGGGGGCCAACACTGAAGCTTTCTTT. The chain joins TRBV4-2 to TRBJ1-1; the D gene is possibly TRBD1 (6 bases). V dropped 3 bases and J dropped 2 bases, with 7 bases sitting between them. The CDR3 covers 13 residues. The germline gives CDR1 LGHNA, CDR2 YNFKEQ.

This CDR3 is CASSFGRGLGENTEAFF. The CDR3 region has the DNA TGTGCCAGCAGCTTCGGGCGTGGACTGGGCGAGAACACTGAAGCTTTCTTT. V usage is TRBV5-5 and J usage is TRBJ1-1; the D is unclear. CDR3 length equals 17 residues. Germline loops: CDR1 SGHKS, CDR2 YYEKEE (reference sequence). V was pared by 2 bases and J by 1 base, with 18 bases between.

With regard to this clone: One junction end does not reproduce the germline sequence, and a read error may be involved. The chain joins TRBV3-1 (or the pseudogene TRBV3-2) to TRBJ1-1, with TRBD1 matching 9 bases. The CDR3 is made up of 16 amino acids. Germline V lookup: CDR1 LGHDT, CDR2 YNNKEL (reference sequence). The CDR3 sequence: CASSEEWGQGNTEAFF. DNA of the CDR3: TGTGCCAGCAGCGAAGAATGGGGACAGGGGAACACTGAAGCTTTCTTT.

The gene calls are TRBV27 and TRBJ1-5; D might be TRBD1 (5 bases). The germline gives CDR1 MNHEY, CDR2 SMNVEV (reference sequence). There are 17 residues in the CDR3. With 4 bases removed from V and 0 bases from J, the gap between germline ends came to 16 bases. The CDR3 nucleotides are TGTGCCAGCAGTTCCTCCGGGACTCGATATAGCAATCAGCCCCAGCATTTT. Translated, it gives CASSSSGTRYSNQPQHF.

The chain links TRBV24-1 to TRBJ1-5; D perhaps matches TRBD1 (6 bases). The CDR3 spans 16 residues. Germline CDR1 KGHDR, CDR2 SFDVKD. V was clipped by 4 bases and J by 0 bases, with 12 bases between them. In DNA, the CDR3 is TGTGCCACCAGTGACGCACAGGGCCATAGCAATCAGCCCCAGCATTTT. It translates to CATSDAQGHSNQPQHF.

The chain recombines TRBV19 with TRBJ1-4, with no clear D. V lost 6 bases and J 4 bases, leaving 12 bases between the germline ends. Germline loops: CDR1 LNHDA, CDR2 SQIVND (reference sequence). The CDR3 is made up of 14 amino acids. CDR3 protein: CASRRELGNEKLFF. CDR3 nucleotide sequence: TGTGCCAGTAGACGGGAATTAGGTAATGAAAAACTGTTTTTT.